The clone carrying this TCR beta chain was counted at least ten times. Its antigen is unknown. The V gene lost 3 bases and the J gene lost 0 bases, with 9 bases spanning the gap. From germline, CDR1 is DFQATT and CDR2 SNEGSKA (reference sequence). The CDR3 loop spans 14 amino acids. Researchers defined stable Graves' hyperthyroidism as no ophthalmopathy progression within 18 months. The data belong to a study of T cells in Graves' hyperthyroidism and ophthalmopathy. RNA transcripts were the template for amplifying TCR beta CDR3 regions. A first-round RT-PCR of the TCR CDR3 used the HTBI primer set. TCRdb itself ran the multiplex PCR reads through MiXCR, one entry per CDR3 protein. The sample has 550,000 to 650,000 distinct CDR3 sequences; approximately 14% are singletons. Study-wide findings and caveats: Researchers report that a 13 V-J model separated ophthalmopathy from stable hyperthyroidism. A median about 6.5 months before onset, the model predicted ophthalmopathy.

The clonotype originates from a woman aged 40-49 years with Graves' hyperthyroidism. The rearrangement links TRBV20-1 to TRBJ1-5; possibly TRBD1 for D (6 bases). What was sequenced was blood. This chain's CDR3 is CSASRQASNQPQHF. The CDR3, as DNA: TGCAGTGCTAGTAGACAGGCTAGCAATCAGCCCCAGCATTTT.